Below, one T cell receptor (beta chain) is given with its context. Antigen: not known. Germline CDR1 LGHNT, CDR2 FRNRAP. The CDR3 has 11 amino acids. V shed 6 bases and J shed 7 bases, with 4 bases lying between them. This sample stems from a study of naive CD8 T cells in extremely preterm neonates. Study conclusions and caveats: Preterm infants showed shorter CDR3s, fewer N additions and less trimming than older groups.

TCRdb keeps only in-frame clones here, not all; method: immunoSEQ multiplex PCR. The repertoire includes 20,000 or so clones, about nine tenths of them detected once, and 0.75% to 0.95% sits in the top ten. Samples were taken at extremely preterm deliveries at roughly 23-28 weeks of gestation. Pregnancies with fetal demise were excluded. The chain carries TRBV12-5 and TRBJ1-6; no reliable D call. The clonotype comes from a boy who was born preterm. Sequencing was carried out using naive CD8+ T cells from cord blood. CDR3 amino acids: CASGPNSPLHF. DNA for the CDR3: TGTGCTAGTGGCCCCAATTCACCCCTCCACTTT.